A selection of T cell receptor beta chains follows, all from one sample in a study of naive and memory T cell subsets. Via MiXCR, TCRdb re-called the UMI-ligation and nested PCR reads, giving one row per CDR3 protein. This table has tens of thousands of distinct CDR3 sequences, around 13% appearing once. Sequenced: central memory CD4+ T cells from blood. The origin of the receptors is a human donor in good health. The conserved cysteine and the conserved F or W are not part of the CDR3 here. Expanded clones get a size class; other rows say once, few or many, or leave the size out.

J,size,V,CDR3
TRBJ1-1,few,TRBV20-1,SADRGAEAF
TRBJ2-1,many,TRBV5-1,ASSFGDRAHYNEQF
TRBJ1-1,few,TRBV5-5,ASSPGVLNTEAF
TRBJ1-2,many,TRBV7-8,ASSLARVPVYGYT
TRBJ1-2,few,TRBV20-1,SARDRTGGDGYT
TRBJ1-2,-,TRBV10-3,AISLDSGLGYT
TRBJ2-7,-,TRBV29-1,SVSSGSWYEQY
TRBJ1-5,once,TRBV6-5,ASRRQGDSNQPQH
TRBJ2-1,-,TRBV10-3,AISGGDVTGAYNEQF
TRBJ1-2,many,TRBV3-1,ASSQADSGYT
TRBJ2-1,many,TRBV4-3,ASSPESWGEQF
TRBJ2-1,few,TRBV20-1,SFYIVPQGEEQF
TRBJ2-3,-,TRBV2,ASRKTSGRPDTQY
TRBJ2-1,many,TRBV29-1,SVKTGGHEQF
TRBJ1-4,many,TRBV20-1,SARLVEKLF
TRBJ1-2,once,TRBV14,ASSQGQNYGYT
TRBJ2-7,many,TRBV5-1,ASSDGQFIREQY
TRBJ1-5,-,TRBV20-1,SASDPTGPGGNQPQH
TRBJ2-6,many,TRBV4-3,ASSQEPPGPGNVLT
TRBJ2-5,few,TRBV7-6,ASSLSGETQY
TRBJ2-3,-,TRBV20-1,SAKGVTDTQY
TRBJ2-3,many,TRBV20-1,SARDLGLHTDTQY
TRBJ2-3,few,TRBV25-1,ASSAQTTQY
TRBJ2-2,-,TRBV12-3/TRBV12-4,ASGARPTDGELF
TRBJ1-4,few,TRBV7-2,ASRQNRGRLTNEKLF
TRBJ2-2,many,TRBV2,ASRARYTGELF
TRBJ2-7,few,TRBV20-1,SASPLSGKANEQY
TRBJ2-7,many,TRBV3-1,ASKGQGTYEQY
TRBJ2-7,few,TRBV28,ASRYGSYEQY
TRBJ2-5,many,TRBV29-1,SVDRKQETQY
TRBJ2-3,many,TRBV7-2,ASSPGGQHTDTQY
TRBJ2-3,many,TRBV15,ATSTRSEGSTDTQY
TRBJ2-5,-,TRBV20-1,SARDRLVTETQY
TRBJ2-3,-,TRBV6-6,ASSPGQGSPDTQY
TRBJ1-6,few,TRBV20-1,SATRPQGFGSPLH
TRBJ2-1,few,TRBV9,ASSVGPGAWEQF
TRBJ2-1,-,TRBV5-1,ASSLGAGGPTYNEQF
TRBJ1-2,many,TRBV7-2,ASSQGPGQGWGYT
TRBJ1-1,few,TRBV7-2,ASSKTGTGGTEAF
TRBJ2-1,-,TRBV20-1,SASDDEQF
TRBJ2-7,-,TRBV12-3/TRBV12-4,ASSIGGQREQY
TRBJ2-7,few,TRBV28,ASRLRLAGAYEQY
TRBJ2-1,-,TRBV25-1,ASSGGPRSYNEQF
TRBJ2-3,many,TRBV6-5,ASSPRRMDTQY
TRBJ2-3,-,TRBV11-2,ASSTGYDTQY
TRBJ2-2,-,TRBV19,ASLGNTGELF
TRBJ2-5,few,TRBV29-1,SVRAGRETQY
TRBJ2-2,-,TRBV5-1,ASSLRLTTGELF
TRBJ1-2,-,TRBV20-1,SAQTGSDGYT
TRBJ2-6,-,TRBV5-1,ASSPTGTGANVLT
TRBJ1-1,-,TRBV6-2/TRBV6-3,ASSQPYTEAF